This T cell receptor (beta chain) appears in the sequencing data of a study of T cells after yellow fever vaccination. This clonotype was observed a few times. In TCRdb, the 5' RACE reads were re-called with MiXCR into one record per CDR3 protein. Among 500,000 to 650,000 distinct CDR3 sequences listed, less than 20% were seen once. Germline values: CDR1 MDHEN, CDR2 SYDVKM. V dropped 6 bases and J dropped 8 bases, with 8 bases sitting between them. The CDR3 spans 12 residues. This sequence was found in a man between 18 and 29 years old who received the YFV17D yellow fever vaccine. The source material was PBMCs, sampled less than 6 days after the first yellow fever vaccination. This chain uses TRBV28 with TRBJ1-6, with D uncertain. Here the CDR3 reads CASREGDSPLHF. For the CDR3, the DNA is TGTGCCAGCAGGGAGGGAGATTCACCCCTCCACTTT.